The clone carrying this T cell receptor (beta chain) was seen repeatedly, ten times or more. Its antigen is not known. This library used roughly 0.4 ug RNA and molecular barcoded adaptors spanning alpha/delta and beta/gamma chains. Via MiXCR, TCRdb re-called the reads, giving one row per CDR3 protein. The sample lists approximately 65,000 distinct CDR3 sequences; roughly 14% were seen once. This entry comes from a study of read filtering for tumor transcriptome and immune sequencing. As for the study in general: Whole-transcriptome libraries were prepared after DNase treatment. General study results and limits: Even smaller IR-seq throughput identified most shared clonotypes. Dropping single-read clonotypes raised IR-seq and RNA-seq shared-clonotype correlation.

The CDR3 is made up of 16 amino acids. V lost 1 base to trimming and J lost 5 bases; unmatched junction nucleotides: 4. In germline, CDR1 is LNHNV, CDR2 YYDKDF (reference sequence). The chain employs TRBV15 and TRBJ2-2; 10 bases agree with TRBD1. Sequencing input: a population of CD138-negative cells sorted from bone marrow. This receptor was taken from a donor at least 40 years old with multiple myeloma. The CDR3 protein is CATSRGQGAETGELFF. CDR3 nucleotides: TGTGCCACCAGCAGAGGACAGGGGGCGGAAACCGGGGAGCTGTTTTTT.